The rows below give T cell receptor beta chains drawn from one sample of a study of blood T cell repertoires in COVID-19. Clones were read by immunoSEQ multiplex PCR, and TCRdb kept only the in-frame ones, dropping some. The sample gives over 200,000 clones, roughly 84% of which show up once; around 27% is in the top ten. The sequenced sample was peripheral blood. These receptors originate from a man between 40 and 49 years old with acute or convalescent COVID-19. The CDR3 runs from the conserved cysteine through the conserved F or W.

TRBV27	TRBJ1-2	15	CASSQSQGMLYGYTF
TRBV5-5	TRBJ1-1	12	CASSGGVTEAFF
TRBV4-3	TRBJ1-2	14	CASSQDRGSAGYTF
TRBV19	TRBJ1-1	13	CASSISRGTEAFF
TRBV7-8	TRBJ2-1	18	CASSLRLGVRQRYNEQFF
TRBV18	TRBJ1-1	14	CASSAGTQNTEAFF
TRBV5-8	TRBJ1-5	13	CASSFDSDQPQHF
TRBV19	TRBJ1-4	13	CASSGGTAEKLFF
TRBV11-2	TRBJ1-2	17	CASSLEARGGRLTGYTF
TRBV5-1	TRBJ2-3	14	CASSLDSGGDTQYF
TRBV4-1	TRBJ1-2	14	CASSPSGTDFGYTF
TRBV30	TRBJ2-3	14	CAWSANRGIDTQYF